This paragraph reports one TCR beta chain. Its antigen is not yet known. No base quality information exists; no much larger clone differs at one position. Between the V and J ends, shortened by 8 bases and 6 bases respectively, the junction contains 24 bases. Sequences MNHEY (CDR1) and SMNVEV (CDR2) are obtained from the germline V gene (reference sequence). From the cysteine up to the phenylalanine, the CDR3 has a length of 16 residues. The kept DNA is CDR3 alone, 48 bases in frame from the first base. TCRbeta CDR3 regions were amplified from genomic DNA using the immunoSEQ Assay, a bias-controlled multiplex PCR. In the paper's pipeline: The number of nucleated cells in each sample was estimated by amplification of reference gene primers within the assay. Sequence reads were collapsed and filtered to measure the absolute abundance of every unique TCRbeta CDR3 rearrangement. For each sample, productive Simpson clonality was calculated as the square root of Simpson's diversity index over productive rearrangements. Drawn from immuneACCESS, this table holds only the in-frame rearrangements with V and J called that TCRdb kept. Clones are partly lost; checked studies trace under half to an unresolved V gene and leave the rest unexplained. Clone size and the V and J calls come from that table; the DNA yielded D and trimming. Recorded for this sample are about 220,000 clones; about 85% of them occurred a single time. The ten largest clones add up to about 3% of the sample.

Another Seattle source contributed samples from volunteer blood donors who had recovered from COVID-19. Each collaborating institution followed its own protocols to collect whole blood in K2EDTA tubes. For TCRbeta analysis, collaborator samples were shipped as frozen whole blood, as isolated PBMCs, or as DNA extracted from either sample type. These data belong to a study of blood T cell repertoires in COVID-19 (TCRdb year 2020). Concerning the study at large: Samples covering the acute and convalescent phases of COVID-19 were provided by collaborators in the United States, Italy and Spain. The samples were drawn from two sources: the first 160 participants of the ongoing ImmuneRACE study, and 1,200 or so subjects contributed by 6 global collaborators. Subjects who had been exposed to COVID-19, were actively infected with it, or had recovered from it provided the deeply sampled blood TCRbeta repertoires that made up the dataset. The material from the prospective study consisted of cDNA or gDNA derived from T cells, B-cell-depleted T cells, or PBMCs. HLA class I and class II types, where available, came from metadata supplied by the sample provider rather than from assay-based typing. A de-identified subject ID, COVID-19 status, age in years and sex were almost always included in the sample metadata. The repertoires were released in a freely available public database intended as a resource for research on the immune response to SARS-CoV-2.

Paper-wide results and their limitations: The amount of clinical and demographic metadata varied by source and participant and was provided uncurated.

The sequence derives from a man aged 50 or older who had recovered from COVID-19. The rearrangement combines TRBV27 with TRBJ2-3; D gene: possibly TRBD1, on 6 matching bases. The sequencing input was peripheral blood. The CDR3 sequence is CASSPFQGLITDTQYF. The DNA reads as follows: TGTGCCAGCTCACCTTTCCAGGGGCTCATAACGGATACGCAGTATTTT.